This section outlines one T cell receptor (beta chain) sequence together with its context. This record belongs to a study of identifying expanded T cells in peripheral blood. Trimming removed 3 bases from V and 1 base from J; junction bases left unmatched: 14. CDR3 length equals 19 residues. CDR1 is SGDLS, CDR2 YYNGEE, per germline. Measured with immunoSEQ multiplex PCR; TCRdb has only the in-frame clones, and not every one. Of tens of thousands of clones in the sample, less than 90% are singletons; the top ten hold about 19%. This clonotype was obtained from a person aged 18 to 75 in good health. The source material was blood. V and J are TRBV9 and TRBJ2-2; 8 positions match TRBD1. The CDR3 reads CASSAEDREKFGNTGELFF. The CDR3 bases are TGTGCCAGCAGCGCCGAGGACAGGGAAAAATTTGGGAACACCGGGGAGCTGTTTTTT.